This TCR beta chain is from a study of early T cells in non-severe SARS-CoV-2 infection. A word on this clonotype: The target antigen is unknown.

Whole-study results and caveats: Anti-spike CD8 responses were favored in VDJdb matching, and private and CD4 specificities were missed.

Attachment of unique molecular identifiers to individual cDNA molecules was performed. One entry per CDR3 protein, called by TCRdb with MiXCR from the 5' RACE reads. The sample comprises around 82,000 distinct CDR3 sequences, less than 15% of which are singletons, and approximately 3.6% rests with the top ten. Germline CDR1 reads DFQATT; CDR2 reads SNEGSKA (reference sequence). V gave up 1 base and J gave up 8 bases; unmatched junction bases: 13. CDR3 length equals 16 residues. The sample taken for sequencing was whole blood. The chain couples TRBV20-1 to TRBJ1-4; 7 nucleotides match TRBD1. The sequence was obtained from an adult who was a healthcare worker with PCR-confirmed SARS-CoV-2 infection or an uninfected control (not recorded which). CDR3 coding DNA: TGCAGTGCTAGAGGGGACCGACAGGGAACGGGGGAAAAACTGTTTTTT. Amino acids: CSARGDRQGTGEKLFF.